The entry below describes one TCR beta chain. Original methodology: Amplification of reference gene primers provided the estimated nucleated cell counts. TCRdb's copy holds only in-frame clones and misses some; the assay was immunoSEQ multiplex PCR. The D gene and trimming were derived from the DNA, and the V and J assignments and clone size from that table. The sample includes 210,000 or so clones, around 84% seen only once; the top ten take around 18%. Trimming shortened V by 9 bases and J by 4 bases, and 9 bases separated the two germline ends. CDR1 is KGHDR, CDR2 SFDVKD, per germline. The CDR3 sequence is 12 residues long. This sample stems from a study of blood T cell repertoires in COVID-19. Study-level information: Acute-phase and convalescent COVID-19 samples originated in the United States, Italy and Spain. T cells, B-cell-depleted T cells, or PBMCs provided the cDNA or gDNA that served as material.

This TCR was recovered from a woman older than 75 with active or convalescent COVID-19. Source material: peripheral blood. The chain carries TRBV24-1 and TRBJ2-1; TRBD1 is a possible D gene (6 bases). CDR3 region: CATQGNYNEQFF. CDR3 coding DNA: TGTGCCACCCAGGGGAATTACAATGAGCAGTTCTTC.